What follows is one T cell receptor beta chain and its context. What it binds is unknown. Profiled with immunoSEQ multiplex PCR; TCRdb holds only in-frame clones, not every one. The sample lists 100,000 to 130,000 clones, 70% to 85% seen once, with more than 2.5% in the top ten. The sample belongs to a study of cytomegalovirus exposure and HLA in healthy donors. Study results and limitations: In the approximately 130 validation repertoires, 85% to 95% of cluster scores exceeded 0, per a later analysis. Reportedly, diagnosis of cytomegalovirus status by the classifier showed high specificity and sensitivity. Cytomegalovirus-associated TCR beta chains were listed, numbering 164.

CDR3 length: 15 amino acids. V lost 0 bases, J lost 8 bases, and 8 bases stayed unmatched. Germline lookup yields CDR1 GTSNPN and CDR2 SVGIG (reference sequence). J is TRBJ1-4 and V is TRBV30; 8 bases match TRBD1. This sequence originates from a woman between 18 and 29 years old in good health and CMV-seronegative. The sequencing input was PBMCs. The DNA for the CDR3 is TGTGCCTGGAGTGTAAGGAACAGGGGGGTAGAAAAACTGTTTTTT. Amino acids: CAWSVRNRGVEKLFF.